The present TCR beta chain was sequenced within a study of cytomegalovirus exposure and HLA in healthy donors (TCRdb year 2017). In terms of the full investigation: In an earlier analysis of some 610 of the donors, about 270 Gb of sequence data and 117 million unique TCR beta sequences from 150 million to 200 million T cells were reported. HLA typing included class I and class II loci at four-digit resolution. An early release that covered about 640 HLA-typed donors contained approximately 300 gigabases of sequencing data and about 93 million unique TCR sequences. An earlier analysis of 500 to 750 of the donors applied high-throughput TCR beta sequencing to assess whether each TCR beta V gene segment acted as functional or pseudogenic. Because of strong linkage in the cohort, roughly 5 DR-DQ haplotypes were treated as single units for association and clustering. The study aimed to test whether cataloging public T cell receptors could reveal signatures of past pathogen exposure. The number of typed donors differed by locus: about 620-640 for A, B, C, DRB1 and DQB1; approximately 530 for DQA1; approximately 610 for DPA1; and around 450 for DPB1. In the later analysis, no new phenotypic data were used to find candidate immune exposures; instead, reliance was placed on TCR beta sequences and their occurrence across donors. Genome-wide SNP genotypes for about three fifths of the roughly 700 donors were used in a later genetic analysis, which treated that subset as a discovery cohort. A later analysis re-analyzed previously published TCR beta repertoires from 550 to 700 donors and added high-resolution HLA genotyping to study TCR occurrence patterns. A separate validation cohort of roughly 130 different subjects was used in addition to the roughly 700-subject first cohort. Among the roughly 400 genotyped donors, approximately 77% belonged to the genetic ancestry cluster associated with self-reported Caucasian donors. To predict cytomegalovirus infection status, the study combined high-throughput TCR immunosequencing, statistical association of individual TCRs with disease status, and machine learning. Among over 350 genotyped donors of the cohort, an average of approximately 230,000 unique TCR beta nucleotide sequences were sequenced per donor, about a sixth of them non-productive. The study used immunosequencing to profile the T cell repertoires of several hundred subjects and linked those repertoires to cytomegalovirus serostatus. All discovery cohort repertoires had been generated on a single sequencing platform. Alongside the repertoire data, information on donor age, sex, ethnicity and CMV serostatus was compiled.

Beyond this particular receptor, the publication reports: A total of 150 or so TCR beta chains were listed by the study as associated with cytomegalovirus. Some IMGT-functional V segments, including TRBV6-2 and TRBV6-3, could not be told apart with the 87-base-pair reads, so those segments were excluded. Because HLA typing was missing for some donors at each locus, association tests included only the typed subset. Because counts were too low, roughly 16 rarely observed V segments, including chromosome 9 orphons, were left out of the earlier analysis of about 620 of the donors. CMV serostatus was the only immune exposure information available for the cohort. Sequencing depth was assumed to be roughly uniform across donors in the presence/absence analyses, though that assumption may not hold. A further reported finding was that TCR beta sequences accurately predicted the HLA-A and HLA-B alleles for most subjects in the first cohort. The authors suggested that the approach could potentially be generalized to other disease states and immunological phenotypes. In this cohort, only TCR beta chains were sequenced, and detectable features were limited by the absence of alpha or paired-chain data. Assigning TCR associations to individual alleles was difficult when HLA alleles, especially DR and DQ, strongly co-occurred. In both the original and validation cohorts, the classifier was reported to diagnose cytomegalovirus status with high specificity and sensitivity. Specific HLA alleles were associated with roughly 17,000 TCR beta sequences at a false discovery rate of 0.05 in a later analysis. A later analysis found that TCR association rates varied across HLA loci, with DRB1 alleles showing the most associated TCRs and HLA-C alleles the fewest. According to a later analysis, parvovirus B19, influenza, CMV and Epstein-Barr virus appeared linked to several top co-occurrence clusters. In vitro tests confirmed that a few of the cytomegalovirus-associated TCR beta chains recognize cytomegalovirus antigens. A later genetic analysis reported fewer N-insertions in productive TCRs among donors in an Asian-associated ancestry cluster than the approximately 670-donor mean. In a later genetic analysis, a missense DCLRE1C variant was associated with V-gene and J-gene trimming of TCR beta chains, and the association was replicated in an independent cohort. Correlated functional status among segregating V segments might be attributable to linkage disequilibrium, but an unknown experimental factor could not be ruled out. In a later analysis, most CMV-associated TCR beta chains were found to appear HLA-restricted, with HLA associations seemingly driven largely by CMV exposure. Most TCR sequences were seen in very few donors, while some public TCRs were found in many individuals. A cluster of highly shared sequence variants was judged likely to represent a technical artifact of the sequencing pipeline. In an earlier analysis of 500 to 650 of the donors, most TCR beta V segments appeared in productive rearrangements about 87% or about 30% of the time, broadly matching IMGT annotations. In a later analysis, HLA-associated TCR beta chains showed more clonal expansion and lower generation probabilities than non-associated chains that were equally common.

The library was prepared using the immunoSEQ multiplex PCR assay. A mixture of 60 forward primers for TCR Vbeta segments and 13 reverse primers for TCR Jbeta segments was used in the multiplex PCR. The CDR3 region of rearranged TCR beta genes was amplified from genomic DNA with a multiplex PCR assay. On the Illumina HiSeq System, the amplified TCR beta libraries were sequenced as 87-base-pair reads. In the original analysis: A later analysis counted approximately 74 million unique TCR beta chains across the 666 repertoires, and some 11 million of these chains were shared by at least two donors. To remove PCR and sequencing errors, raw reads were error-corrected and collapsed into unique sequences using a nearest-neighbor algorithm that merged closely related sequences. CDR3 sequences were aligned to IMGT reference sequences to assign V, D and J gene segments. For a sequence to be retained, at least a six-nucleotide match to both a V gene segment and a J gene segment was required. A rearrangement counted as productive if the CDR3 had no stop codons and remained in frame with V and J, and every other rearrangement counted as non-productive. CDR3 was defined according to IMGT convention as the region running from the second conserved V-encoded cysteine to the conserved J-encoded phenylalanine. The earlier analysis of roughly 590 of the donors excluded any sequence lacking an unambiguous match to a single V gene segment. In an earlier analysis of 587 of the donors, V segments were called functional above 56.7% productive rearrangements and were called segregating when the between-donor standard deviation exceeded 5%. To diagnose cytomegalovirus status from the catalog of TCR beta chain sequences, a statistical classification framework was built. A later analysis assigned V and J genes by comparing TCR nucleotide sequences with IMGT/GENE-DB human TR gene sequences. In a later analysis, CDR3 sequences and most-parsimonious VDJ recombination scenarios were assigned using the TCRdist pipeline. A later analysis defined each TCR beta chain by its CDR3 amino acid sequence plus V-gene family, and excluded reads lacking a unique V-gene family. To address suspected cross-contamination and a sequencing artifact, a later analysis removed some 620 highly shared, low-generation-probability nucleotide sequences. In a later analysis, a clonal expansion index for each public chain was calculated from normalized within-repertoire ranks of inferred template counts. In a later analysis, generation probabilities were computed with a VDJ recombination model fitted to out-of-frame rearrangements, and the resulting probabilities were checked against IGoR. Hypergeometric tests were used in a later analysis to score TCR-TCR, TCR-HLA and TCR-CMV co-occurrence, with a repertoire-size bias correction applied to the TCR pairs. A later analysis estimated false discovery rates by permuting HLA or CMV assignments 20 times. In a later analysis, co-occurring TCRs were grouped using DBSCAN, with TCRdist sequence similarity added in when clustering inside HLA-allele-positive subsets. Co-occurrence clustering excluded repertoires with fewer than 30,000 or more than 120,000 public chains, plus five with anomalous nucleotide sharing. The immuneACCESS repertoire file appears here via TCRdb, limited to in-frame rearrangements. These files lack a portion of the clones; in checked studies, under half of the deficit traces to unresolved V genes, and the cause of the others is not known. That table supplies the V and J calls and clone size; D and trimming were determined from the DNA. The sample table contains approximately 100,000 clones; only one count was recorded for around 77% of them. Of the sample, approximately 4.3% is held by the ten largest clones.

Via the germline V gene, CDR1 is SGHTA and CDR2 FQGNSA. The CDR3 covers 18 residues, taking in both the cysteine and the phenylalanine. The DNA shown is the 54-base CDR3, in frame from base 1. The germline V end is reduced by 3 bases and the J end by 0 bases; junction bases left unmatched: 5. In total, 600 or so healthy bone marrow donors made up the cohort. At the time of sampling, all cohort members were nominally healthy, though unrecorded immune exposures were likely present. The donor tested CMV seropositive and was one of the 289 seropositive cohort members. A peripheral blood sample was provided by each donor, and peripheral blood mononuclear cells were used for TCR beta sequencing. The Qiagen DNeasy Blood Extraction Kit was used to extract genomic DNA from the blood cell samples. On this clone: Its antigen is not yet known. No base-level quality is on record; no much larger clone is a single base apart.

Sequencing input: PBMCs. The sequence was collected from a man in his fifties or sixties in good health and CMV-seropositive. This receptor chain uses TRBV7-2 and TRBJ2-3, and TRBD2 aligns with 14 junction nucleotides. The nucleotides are TGTGCCAGCAGCTTCGCCGGGACTAGCGGGAGTAGCACAGATACGCAGTATTTT. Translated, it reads CASSFAGTSGSSTDTQYF.